The 5 T cell receptor beta chains below come from one sample, sequenced in a study of control samples from healthy donors and cancer patients. Method: immunoSEQ multiplex PCR; TCRdb's copy keeps in-frame clones and lacks some. The sample shows about 200,000 clones, around 93% of them seen only once. The material sequenced was blood. Receptors originate from a man in his thirties or forties in good health.

The chain employs TRBV11-2 and TRBJ2-1; D is perhaps TRBD1 (6 bases). The CDR3 runs to 13 residues. The germline gives CDR1 SGHAT, CDR2 FQNNGV. Trimming pared 1 base from V and 7 bases from J, leaving 8 bases between. The DNA for the CDR3 is TGTGCCAGCAGCTTAGGAACAGGGAATGAGCAGTTCTTC. It codes for CASSLGTGNEQFF.

The chain carries TRBV20-1 and TRBJ1-1; TRBD1 agrees at 10 bases. The V gene end was trimmed by 3 bases and the J gene end by 4 bases; junction bases not matched to a gene: 8. CDR3 length equals 15 residues. CDR1 DFQATT and CDR2 SNEGSKA come from the germline V gene (reference sequence). The CDR3 is CSASDRGQSVTEAFF. The CDR3 coding sequence is TGCAGTGCTAGTGACAGGGGGCAATCTGTCACTGAAGCTTTCTTT.

This chain uses TRBV24-1 with TRBJ1-2; possible D gene TRBD1, 5 bases. This CDR3 spans 12 amino acids. Germline V gene lookup returns CDR1 KGHDR and CDR2 SFDVKD. With 3 bases removed from V and 8 bases from J, the gap between germline ends came to 9 bases. The DNA of the CDR3 is TGTGCCACCAGTGATGGTGGGGGAGGCTACACCTTC. Translation: CATSDGGGGYTF.

The genes are TRBV3-1 (or the pseudogene TRBV3-2) and TRBJ1-4; 10 bases fit TRBD1. From germline, CDR1 is LGHDT and CDR2 YNNKEL (reference sequence). V lost 4 bases, J lost 8 bases, and 7 bases stayed unmatched. There are 15 residues in the CDR3. The CDR3 sequence: CASSPADRGPEKLFF. The CDR3 DNA reads TGTGCCAGCAGCCCCGCCGACAGGGGGCCCGAAAAACTGTTTTTT.

The chain employs TRBV2 and TRBJ2-1, with a possible D match to TRBD1 (6 bases). The V end was cut by 6 bases, the J end by 3 bases, with 12 bases between. This CDR3 spans 14 amino acids. Per germline, CDR1 SNHLY and CDR2 FYNNEI. Here the CDR3 DNA reads TGTGCCAGCAGCGGACAGAGGGGCTACAATGAGCAGTTCTTC. It yields the protein CASSGQRGYNEQFF.